This TCR beta chain came from a study of beta chain features in type 1 diabetes. Notes on the study in general: Lower insertion and higher deletion counts appeared at VDJ junctions in type 1 diabetes patients. In these data, an HLA type influence on TCRB rearrangement remained unresolved. Possibly, sequencing cDNA over-represented cells that had high TCR expression levels.

Central memory, naive, regulatory and stem cell-like memory CD4+ cells were sorted by CD45RO/CCR7/CD25/CD127/CD95/CD27. Of note for this clone: What it recognizes is unknown.

V lost 2 bases to trimming and J lost 0 bases, with 10 bases between them. Germline V gene data show CDR1 as MNHNY and CDR2 as SVGAGI (reference sequence). The CDR3 has 16 amino acids. The whole isolated RNA underwent reverse transcription, so sequencing captured expressed TCRB transcripts. The repertoire was sequenced with immunoSEQ multiplex PCR; TCRdb's copy has only in-frame clones and lacks some. The sample carries around 340,000 clones, 7.5% to 9% recorded once. The receptor was isolated from a woman between 18 and 29 years old in good health. Sequencing was carried out using central memory CD4+ T cells from blood. V and J are TRBV6-6 and TRBJ1-4; the D is unclear. The CDR3 DNA reads as TGTGCCAGCAGTTACGGCGGAGAGGCAACTAATGAAAAACTGTTTTTT. Amino acid sequence: CASSYGGEATNEKLFF.